The 9 T cell receptor beta chains below were found in one sample sequenced in a study of monozygotic twins with inflammatory bowel disease. With the 5' RACE reads reprocessed, TCRdb shows one record per CDR3 protein and no DNA. Recorded for this sample: about 380,000 distinct CDR3 sequences. Sequencing used blood. The receptors stem from a human donor with ulcerative colitis or Crohn's disease, or a healthy co-twin of an affected twin (not recorded which).

The rearrangement uses TRBV7-2 and TRBJ2-1; TCRdb names TRBD2, which stays unverified in the absence of DNA. Germline CDR1 reads SGHTA; CDR2 reads FQGNSA. CDR3 length equals 14 residues. The chain's CDR3 is CASRSSGVYNEQFF.

The rearrangement joins TRBV19 to TRBJ2-7; TCRdb gives TRBD2 as the D gene, but with no DNA this cannot be confirmed. Germline lookup yields CDR1 LNHDA and CDR2 SQIVND (reference sequence). There are 14 residues in the CDR3. CDR3 protein: CASSARGTSYEQYF. The whole variable domain, filled in from reference TRBV19 and TRBJ2-7, reads DGGITQSPKYLFRKEGQNVTLSCEQNLNHDAMYWYRQDPGQGLRLIYYSQIVNDFQKGDIAEGYSVSREKKESFPLTVTSAQKNPTAFYLCASSARGTSYEQYFGPGTRLTVT.

This chain links TRBV6-5 with TRBJ1-1. Per germline, CDR1 MNHEY and CDR2 SVGAGI. The CDR3 runs to 13 residues. Here the CDR3 reads CASSYLTNTEAFF.

This rearrangement joins TRBV12-3 or TRBV12-4 to TRBJ2-5. The CDR3 is made up of 14 amino acids. This CDR3 reads CASSLELGLETQYF.

CDR3 sequence reads: CATSQIQGPSFF. This chain joins TRBV15 and TRBJ1-1. The CDR3 contains 12 residues. Per germline, CDR1 LNHNV and CDR2 YYDKDF (reference sequence).

The CDR3 protein is CASSVGVSSSYEQYF. The chain combines TRBV9 with TRBJ2-7. The germline CDR1 and CDR2 sequences are SGDLS and YYNGEE. This CDR3 has 15 residues.

The CDR3 loop reads CAIRSFTAMNTEAFF. This sequence joins TRBV10-3 and TRBJ1-1. The germline V gene encodes CDR1 ENHRY and CDR2 SYGVKD. This CDR3 is 15 amino acids long.

The J gene is TRBJ2-6, the V gene TRBV11-2; TCRdb calls TRBD2, which cannot be checked without DNA. CDR3 length: 18 amino acids. Per germline, CDR1 SGHAT and CDR2 FQNNGV. CDR3 in amino acids: CASTLEVGGLAGANVLTF.

The gene calls are TRBV20-1 and TRBJ1-1; TCRdb calls TRBD1, which cannot be checked without DNA. CDR3 size: 14 residues. Germline V CDR1 and CDR2: DFQATT, SNEGSKA (reference sequence). The CDR3 is CSAKGQLFDTEAFF.